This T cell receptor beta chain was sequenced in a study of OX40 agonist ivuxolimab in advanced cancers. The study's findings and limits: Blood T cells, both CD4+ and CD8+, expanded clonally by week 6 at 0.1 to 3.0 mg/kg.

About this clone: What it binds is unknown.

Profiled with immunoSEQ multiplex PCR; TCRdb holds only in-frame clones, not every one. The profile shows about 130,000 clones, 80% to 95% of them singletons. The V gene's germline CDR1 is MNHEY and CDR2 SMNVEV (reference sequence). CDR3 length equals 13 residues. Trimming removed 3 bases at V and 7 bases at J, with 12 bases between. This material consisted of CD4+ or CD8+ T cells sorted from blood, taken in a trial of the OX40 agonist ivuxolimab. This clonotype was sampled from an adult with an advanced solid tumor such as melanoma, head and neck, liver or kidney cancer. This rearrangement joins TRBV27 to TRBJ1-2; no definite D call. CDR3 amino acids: CASSFGGAGGYTF. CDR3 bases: TGTGCCAGCAGTTTCGGTGGCGCTGGTGGCTACACCTTC.